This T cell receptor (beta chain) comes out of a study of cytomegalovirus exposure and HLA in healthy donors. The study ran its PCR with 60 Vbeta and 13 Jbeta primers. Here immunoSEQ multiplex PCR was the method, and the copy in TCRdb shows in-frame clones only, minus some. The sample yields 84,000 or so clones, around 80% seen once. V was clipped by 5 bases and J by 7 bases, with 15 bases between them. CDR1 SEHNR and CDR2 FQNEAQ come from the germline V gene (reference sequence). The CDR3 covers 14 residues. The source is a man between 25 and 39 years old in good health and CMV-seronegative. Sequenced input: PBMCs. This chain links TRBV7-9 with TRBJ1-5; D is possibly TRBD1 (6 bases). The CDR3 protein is CASSPSGHFQPQHF. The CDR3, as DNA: TGTGCCAGCAGCCCATCGGGACACTTCCAGCCCCAGCATTTT.